The T cell receptor (beta chain) under discussion was sequenced for a study of metastatic and nonmetastatic thyroid tumors. All patients reached thyroid surgery having received no treatment beforehand. TCRdb ran MiXCR on the PCR reads. The table records 7,500 to 10,000 clones, 35% of them present only once. Germline V gene sequence: CDR1 MNHEY, CDR2 SVGAGI. V was shortened by 4 bases and J by 6 bases, with 16 bases between the two germline ends. This CDR3 spans 16 amino acids. The rearrangement joins TRBV6-5 to TRBJ1-6; D perhaps matches TRBD1 (5 bases). The material sequenced was tumor tissue. The TCR was taken from a female donor with papillary thyroid cancer or a benign thyroid nodule (not recorded which). Some clones in this sample may be carry-over from other donors' samples. CDR3 DNA sequence: TGTGCCAGCAGTTCGGCAGGGAGTTCTAGTAATTCACCCCTCCACTTT. The encoded protein is CASSSAGSSSNSPLHF.